The clone carrying this TCR beta chain appeared once. These data belong to a study of blood T cell repertoires in COVID-19. Clones were read by immunoSEQ multiplex PCR, and TCRdb kept only the in-frame ones, dropping some. This table has some 330,000 clones, 80% to 90% appearing once. This CDR3 is built from 15 residues. Germline V gene lookup returns CDR1 SEHNR and CDR2 FQNEAQ (reference sequence). J lost 0 bases, V lost 4 bases, and 5 bases had no gene match. The V and J genes are TRBV7-9 and TRBJ2-7; the match to TRBD1 covers 8 bases. Sequencing was performed on PBMCs or T cells enriched from blood (not recorded which). This receptor was obtained from a man aged 25 to 40 who had recovered from COVID-19. The CDR3 is CASSSTGESSYEQYF. CDR3 DNA: TGTGCCAGCAGCTCGACAGGGGAGAGCTCCTACGAGCAGTACTTC.